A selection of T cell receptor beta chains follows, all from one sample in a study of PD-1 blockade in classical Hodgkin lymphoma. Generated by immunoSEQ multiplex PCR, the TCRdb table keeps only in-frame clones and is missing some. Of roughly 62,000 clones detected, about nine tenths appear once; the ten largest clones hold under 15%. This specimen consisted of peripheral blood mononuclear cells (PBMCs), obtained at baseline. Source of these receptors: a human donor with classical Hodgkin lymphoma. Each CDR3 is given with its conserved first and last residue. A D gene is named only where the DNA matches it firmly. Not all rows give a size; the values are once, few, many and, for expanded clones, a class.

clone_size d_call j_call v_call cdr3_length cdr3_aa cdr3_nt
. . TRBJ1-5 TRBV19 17 CASSNSWGEGSNQPQHF TGTGCCAGTAGTAACTCGTGGGGGGAAGGAAGCAATCAGCCCCAGCATTTT
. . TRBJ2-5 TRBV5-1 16 CASSWARGQDQETQYF TGCGCCAGCAGCTGGGCGCGAGGGCAGGATCAAGAGACCCAGTACTTC
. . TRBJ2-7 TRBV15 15 CATSREQGSSYEQYF TGTGCCACCAGCAGAGAACAGGGTTCCTCCTACGAGCAGTACTTC
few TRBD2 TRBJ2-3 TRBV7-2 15 CASSLVSGGGNTQYF TGTGCCAGCAGCTTAGTTAGCGGGGGTGGAAATACGCAGTATTTT
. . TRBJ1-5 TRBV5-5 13 CASSFLSNQPQHF TGTGCCAGCAGCTTTCTGAGCAATCAGCCCCAGCATTTT
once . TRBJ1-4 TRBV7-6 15 CASSFIGATNEKLFF TGTGCCAGCAGCTTCATCGGGGCAACTAATGAAAAACTGTTTTTT
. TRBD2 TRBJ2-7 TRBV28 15 CASSLRGSGGYEQYF TGTGCCAGCAGCCTCCGGGGTAGCGGGGGTTACGAGCAGTACTTC
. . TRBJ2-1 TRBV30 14 CAWSSRTGNNEQFF TGTGCCTGGAGCTCCCGAACTGGAAACAATGAGCAGTTCTTC
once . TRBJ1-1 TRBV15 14 CATSRRVLRIEAFF TGTGCCACCAGCAGAAGGGTTCTCCGGATTGAAGCTTTCTTT
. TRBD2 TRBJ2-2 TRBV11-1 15 CASSLWRLAPGELFF TGTGCCAGCAGCTTATGGAGACTAGCGCCCGGGGAGCTGTTTTTT
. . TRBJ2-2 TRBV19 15 CASRHPQGYTGELFF TGTGCCAGTAGGCACCCCCAGGGGTACACCGGGGAGCTGTTTTTT
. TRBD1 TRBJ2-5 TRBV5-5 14 CASSDGTDQETQYF TGTGCCAGCAGCGATGGGACAGACCAAGAGACCCAGTACTTC
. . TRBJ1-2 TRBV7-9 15 CASSSDSSVNYGYTF TGTGCCAGCAGCTCGGACAGTTCTGTTAACTATGGCTACACCTTC
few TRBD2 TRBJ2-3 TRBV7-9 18 CASSLEAPREGTPDTQYF TGTGCCAGCAGCTTAGAAGCCCCCAGGGAGGGAACACCAGATACGCAGTATTTT
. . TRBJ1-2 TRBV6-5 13 CASSEGRSYGYTF TGTGCCAGCAGTGAGGGACGGTCATATGGCTACACCTTC
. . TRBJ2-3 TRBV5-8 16 CASRGRGTGSTDTQYF TGTGCCAGCAGGGGTCGGGGCACAGGGTCCACAGATACGCAGTATTTT
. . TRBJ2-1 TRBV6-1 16 CASSEVVTRLGHEQFF TGTGCCAGCAGTGAAGTGGTGACTAGATTGGGGCATGAGCAGTTCTTC
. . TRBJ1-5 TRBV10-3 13 CAISPEGNQPQHF TGTGCCATCAGCCCCGAGGGCAATCAGCCCCAGCATTTT
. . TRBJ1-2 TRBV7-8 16 CASRGARFTITYGYTF TGTGCCAGCAGGGGGGCCAGGTTCACTATCACCTATGGCTACACCTTC
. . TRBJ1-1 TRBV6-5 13 CASSYSSNTEAFF TGTGCCAGCAGCTATTCTTCGAACACTGAAGCTTTCTTT
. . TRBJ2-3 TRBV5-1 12 CASSLNPDTQYF TGCGCCAGCAGCTTGAACCCCGACACGCAGTATTTT
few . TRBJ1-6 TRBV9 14 CASSVGTVSSPLHF TGTGCCAGCAGCGTAGGGACAGTCTCCTCACCCCTCCACTTT
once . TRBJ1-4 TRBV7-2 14 CASSLTQGNEKLFF TGTGCCAGCAGCCTAACACAGGGTAATGAAAAACTGTTTTTT
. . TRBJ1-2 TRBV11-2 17 CASTPRYPLRSGYGYTF TGTGCCAGCACCCCCCGATACCCTCTAAGAAGCGGCTATGGCTACACCTTC
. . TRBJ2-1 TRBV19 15 CASSIAGVTLNEQFF TGTGCCAGTAGTATAGCCGGGGTGACCCTCAATGAGCAGTTCTTC